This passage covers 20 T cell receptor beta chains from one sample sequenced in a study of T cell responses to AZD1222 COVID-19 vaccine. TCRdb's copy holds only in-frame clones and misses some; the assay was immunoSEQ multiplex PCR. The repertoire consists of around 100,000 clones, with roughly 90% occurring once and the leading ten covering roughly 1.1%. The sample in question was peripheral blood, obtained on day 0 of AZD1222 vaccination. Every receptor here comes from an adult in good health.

The CDR3 loop reads CASSYTWGGERETQYF. The DNA for the CDR3 is TGTGCCAGCAGTTACACTTGGGGGGGGGAAAGGGAGACCCAGTACTTC. This rearrangement joins TRBV6-5 to TRBJ2-5; 7 positions agree with TRBD2. The CDR3 runs to 16 residues. The V and J ends lost 2 bases and 5 bases, in that order; junction bases with no gene match: 11. Germline V gene data show CDR1 as MNHEY and CDR2 as SVGAGI.

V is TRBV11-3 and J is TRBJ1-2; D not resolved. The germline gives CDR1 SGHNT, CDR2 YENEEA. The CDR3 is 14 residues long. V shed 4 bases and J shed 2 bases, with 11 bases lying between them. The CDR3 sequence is CASSSQTANYGYTF. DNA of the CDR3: TGTGCCAGCAGCTCCCAGACCGCGAACTATGGCTACACCTTC.

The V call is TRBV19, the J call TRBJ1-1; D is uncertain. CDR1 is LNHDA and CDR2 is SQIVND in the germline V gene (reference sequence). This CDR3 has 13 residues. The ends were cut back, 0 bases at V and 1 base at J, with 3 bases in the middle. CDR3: CASSIEGNTEAFF. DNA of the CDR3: TGTGCCAGTAGTATAGAAGGGAACACTGAAGCTTTCTTT.

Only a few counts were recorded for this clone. Here the CDR3 reads CSVVRLNTEAFF. In nucleotides, the CDR3 is TGCAGCGTTGTTCGTTTGAACACTGAAGCTTTCTTT. The V and J genes are TRBV29-1 and TRBJ1-1; D gene ambiguous. CDR1 SQVTM and CDR2 ANQGSEA come from the germline V gene. Trimming cost V 4 bases and J 0 bases, with 6 bases left between them. The CDR3 is 12 residues long.

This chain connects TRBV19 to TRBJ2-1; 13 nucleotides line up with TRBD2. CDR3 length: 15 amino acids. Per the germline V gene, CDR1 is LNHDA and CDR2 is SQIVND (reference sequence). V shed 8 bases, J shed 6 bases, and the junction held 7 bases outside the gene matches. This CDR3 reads CASGLAGEKGNEQFF. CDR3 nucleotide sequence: TGTGCCAGTGGACTAGCGGGAGAGAAAGGCAATGAGCAGTTCTTC.

For the CDR3, the DNA is TGTGCCAGCAGCCCAACTAATCAGCCCCAGCATTTT. As protein: CASSPTNQPQHF. This sequence joins TRBV7-8 and TRBJ1-5; D not resolved. The germline V gene has CDR1 SGHVS and CDR2 FQNEAQ. Trimming stripped 5 bases from V and 4 bases from J, with 6 bases between. The CDR3 runs to 12 residues.

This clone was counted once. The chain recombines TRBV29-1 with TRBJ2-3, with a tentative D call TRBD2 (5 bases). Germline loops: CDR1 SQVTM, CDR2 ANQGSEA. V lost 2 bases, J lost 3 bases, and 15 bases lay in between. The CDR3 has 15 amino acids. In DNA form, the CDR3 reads TGCAGCGTTGAAATCCTAGCCGGTACTACAGATACGCAGTATTTT. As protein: CSVEILAGTTDTQYF.

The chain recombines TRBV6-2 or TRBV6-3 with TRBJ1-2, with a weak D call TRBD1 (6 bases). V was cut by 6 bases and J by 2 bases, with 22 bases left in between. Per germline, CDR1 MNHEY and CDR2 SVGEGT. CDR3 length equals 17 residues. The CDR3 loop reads CASSPTGPRRINYGYTF. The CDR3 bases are TGTGCCAGCAGCCCAACAGGGCCAAGACGTATCAACTATGGCTACACCTTC.

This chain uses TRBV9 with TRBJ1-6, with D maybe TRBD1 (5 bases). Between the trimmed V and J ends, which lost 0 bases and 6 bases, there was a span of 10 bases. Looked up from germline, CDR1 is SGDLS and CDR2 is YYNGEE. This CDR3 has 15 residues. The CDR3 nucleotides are TGTGCCAGCAGCGTAGCGCCAGGGAGTAATTCACCCCTCCACTTT. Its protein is CASSVAPGSNSPLHF.

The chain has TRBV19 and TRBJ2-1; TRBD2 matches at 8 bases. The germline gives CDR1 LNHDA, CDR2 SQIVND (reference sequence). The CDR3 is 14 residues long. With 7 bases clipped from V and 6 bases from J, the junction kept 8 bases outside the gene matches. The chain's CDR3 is CASNAGGAANEQFF. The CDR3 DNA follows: TGTGCCAGTAACGCGGGGGGAGCTGCCAATGAGCAGTTCTTC.

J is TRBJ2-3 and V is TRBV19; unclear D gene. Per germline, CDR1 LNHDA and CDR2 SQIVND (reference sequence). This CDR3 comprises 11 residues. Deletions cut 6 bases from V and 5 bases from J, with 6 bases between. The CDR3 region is CASSPGDTQYF. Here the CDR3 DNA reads TGTGCCAGTAGCCCGGGAGATACGCAGTATTTT.

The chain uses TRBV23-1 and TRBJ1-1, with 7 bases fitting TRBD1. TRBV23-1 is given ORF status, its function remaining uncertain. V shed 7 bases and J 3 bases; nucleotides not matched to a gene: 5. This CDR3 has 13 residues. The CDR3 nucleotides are TGCGCCAGCACCAACAGGGGTCACACTGAAGCTTTCTTT. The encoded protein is CASTNRGHTEAFF.

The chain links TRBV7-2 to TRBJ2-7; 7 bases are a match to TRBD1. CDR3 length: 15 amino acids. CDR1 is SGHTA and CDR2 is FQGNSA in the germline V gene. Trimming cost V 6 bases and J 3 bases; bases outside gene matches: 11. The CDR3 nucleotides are TGTGCCAGCAGTCGACCGGGACAGAGAGGCTACGAGCAGTACTTC. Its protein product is CASSRPGQRGYEQYF.

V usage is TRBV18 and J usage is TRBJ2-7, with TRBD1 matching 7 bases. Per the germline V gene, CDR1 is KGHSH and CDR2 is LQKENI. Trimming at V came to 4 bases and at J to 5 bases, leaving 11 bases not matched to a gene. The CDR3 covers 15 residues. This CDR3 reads CASSLAAGGIDEQYF. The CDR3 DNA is TGTGCCAGCTCACTCGCCGCAGGGGGTATTGACGAGCAGTACTTC.

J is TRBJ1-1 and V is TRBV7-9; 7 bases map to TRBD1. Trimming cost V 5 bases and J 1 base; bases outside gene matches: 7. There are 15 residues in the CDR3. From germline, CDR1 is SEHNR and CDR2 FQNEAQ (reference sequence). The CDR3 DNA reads TGTGCCAGCAGCCCCAGGGGGACCCAGAACACTGAAGCTTTCTTT. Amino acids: CASSPRGTQNTEAFF.

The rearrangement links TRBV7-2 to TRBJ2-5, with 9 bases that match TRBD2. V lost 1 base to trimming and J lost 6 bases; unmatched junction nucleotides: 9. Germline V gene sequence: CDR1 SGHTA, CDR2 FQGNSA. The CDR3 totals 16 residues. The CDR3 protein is CASSLGSSGGEKTQYF. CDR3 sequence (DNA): TGTGCCAGCAGCTTAGGGAGTAGCGGGGGTGAGAAGACCCAGTACTTC.

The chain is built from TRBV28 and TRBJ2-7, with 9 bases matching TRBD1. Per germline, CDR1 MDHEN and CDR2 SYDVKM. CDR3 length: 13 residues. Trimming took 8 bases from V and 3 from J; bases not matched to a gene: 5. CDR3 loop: CASLMGQGYEQYF. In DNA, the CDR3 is TGTGCCAGCTTAATGGGACAGGGCTACGAGCAGTACTTC.

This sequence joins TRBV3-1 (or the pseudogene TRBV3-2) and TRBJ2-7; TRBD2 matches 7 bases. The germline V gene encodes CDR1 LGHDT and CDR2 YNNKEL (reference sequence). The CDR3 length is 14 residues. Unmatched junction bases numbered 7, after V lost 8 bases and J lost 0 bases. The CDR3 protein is CASGRGRNSYEQYF. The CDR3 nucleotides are TGTGCCAGCGGGAGGGGCAGAAACTCCTACGAGCAGTACTTC.

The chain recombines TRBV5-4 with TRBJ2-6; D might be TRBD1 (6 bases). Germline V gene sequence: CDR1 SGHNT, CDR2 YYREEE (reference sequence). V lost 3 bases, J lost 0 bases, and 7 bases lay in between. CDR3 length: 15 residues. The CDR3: CASSSQGSGANVLTF. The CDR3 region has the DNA TGTGCCAGCAGCTCACAGGGCTCTGGGGCCAACGTCCTGACTTTC.

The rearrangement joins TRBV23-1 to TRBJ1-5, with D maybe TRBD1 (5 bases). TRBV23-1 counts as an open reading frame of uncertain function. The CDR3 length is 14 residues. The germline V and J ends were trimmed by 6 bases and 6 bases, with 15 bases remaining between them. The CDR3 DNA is TGCGCCAGCAGCCACCGAGCGCAGGGTCAGCCCCAGCATTTT. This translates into CASSHRAQGQPQHF.